Below, 22 T cell receptor beta chains from the same sample are listed, as sequenced in a study of response to subunit inactivated influenza vaccine. Each CDR3 protein gets one entry after TCRdb re-called the RT-PCR reads with MiXCR. The repertoire consists of hundreds of thousands of distinct CDR3 sequences, with 13% to 15% occurring once and the leading ten covering 6.5% to 8%. The specimen was PBMCs from blood, collected 14 to 15 days before vaccination. These receptor sequences come from a middle-aged man who received an inactivated influenza vaccine.

This clonotype was detected only a few times. This sequence joins TRBV5-6 and TRBJ2-5, with 8 bases matching TRBD2. Germline CDR1 reads SGHDT; CDR2 reads YYEEEE. Germline trimming cut 3 bases from V and 0 bases from J; bases unmatched to any gene: 13. The CDR3 contains 18 residues. The CDR3 DNA follows: TGTGCCAGCAGCTCGTCCTTCACGCGGGGGGCAAACCAAGAGACCCAGTACTTC. Protein sequence: CASSSSFTRGANQETQYF.

This clonotype showed up just a few times. V and J are TRBV15 and TRBJ2-3; 8 bases agree with TRBD1. Germline V CDR1 and CDR2: LNHNV, YYDKDF (reference sequence). The CDR3 has 16 residues. Trimming at V came to 1 base and at J to 4 bases, leaving 7 bases not matched to a gene. CDR3 coding DNA: TGTGCCACCAGCAGAGTCCCCAGGGGGCTGGCAGATACGCAGTATTTT. Protein: CATSRVPRGLADTQYF.

The chain links TRBV5-6 to TRBJ2-5; D might be TRBD2 (5 bases). The germline V and J ends were trimmed by 4 bases and 2 bases, with 18 bases remaining between them. Germline V gene sequence: CDR1 SGHDT, CDR2 YYEEEE. The CDR3 extends over 16 amino acids. The CDR3: CASSIYLAAVQETQYF. CDR3 DNA sequence: TGTGCCAGCAGCATTTACCTAGCTGCCGTACAAGAGACCCAGTACTTC.

Only a few counts were recorded for this clonotype. CDR3 coding DNA: TGTGCCAGCAGTTTTCAGGGACTCGCATACGAGCAGTACTTC. Protein sequence: CASSFQGLAYEQYF. This rearrangement joins TRBV28 to TRBJ2-7, with D possibly TRBD2 on 6 matching bases. V was cut by 3 bases and J by 4 bases, with 13 bases left in between. Germline CDR1 reads MDHEN; CDR2 reads SYDVKM. The CDR3 is 14 residues long.

This clonotype came up a few times. This chain joins TRBV12-3 or TRBV12-4 and TRBJ2-1, with 12 bases identical to TRBD2. V was clipped by 6 bases and J by 10 bases; unmatched bases: 13. CDR3 length equals 16 residues. The CDR3 sequence is CASSQATSGRLHEQFF. DNA of the CDR3: TGTGCCAGCAGCCAGGCCACTAGCGGGAGGTTACACGAGCAGTTCTTC.

This clonotype was counted between two and nine times. This sequence joins TRBV7-2 and TRBJ1-1; D may be TRBD1 (6 bases). V lost 0 bases and J lost 10, with 18 bases in between. Germline V gene lookup returns CDR1 SGHTA and CDR2 FQGNSA. There are 15 residues in the CDR3. The CDR3 here is CASSLAFSTGSGAFF. The CDR3 DNA reads as TGTGCCAGCAGCTTAGCATTTAGTACAGGGTCGGGAGCTTTCTTT.

This clonotype was counted between two and nine times. The V and J genes are TRBV20-1 and TRBJ2-5; D assignment may be TRBD1 or TRBD2 (5 bases each). The CDR3 loop spans 13 amino acids. V was trimmed by 6 bases and J by 2 bases, leaving 13 bases between them. CDR1 DFQATT and CDR2 SNEGSKA come from the germline V gene (reference sequence). The CDR3 DNA sequence: TGCAGTGCCCGGTGGGACGGACAAGAGACCCAGTACTTC. The encoded protein is CSARWDGQETQYF.

There are many counts of this clonotype. The gene calls are TRBV5-1 and TRBJ1-1; D may be TRBD1 (5 bases). Germline V CDR1 and CDR2: SGHRS, YFSETQ. This CDR3 has 14 residues. Deletions cut 4 bases from V and 6 bases from J, with 16 bases between. Written as DNA, the CDR3 is TGCGCCAGCAGCGGACGGGGGGAGGGAGCTGAAGCTTTCTTT. Protein sequence: CASSGRGEGAEAFF. The full variable domain, rest sourced from reference TRBV5-1 and TRBJ1-1, is KAGVTQTPRYLIKTRGQQVTLSCSPISGHRSVSWYQQTPGQGLQFLFEYFSETQRNKGNFPGRFSGRQFSNSRSEMNVSTLELGDSALYLCASSGRGEGAEAFFGQGTRLTVV.

V and J are TRBV4-3 and TRBJ1-1, with unresolved D. Germline V gene sequence: CDR1 LGHNA, CDR2 YSLEER. The V and J ends lost 0 bases and 5 bases respectively, with 7 bases between them. The CDR3 has 13 amino acids. CDR3 nucleotides: TGCGCCAGCAGCCAAGAACGGCCGACTGAAGCTTTCTTT. Its translation: CASSQERPTEAFF.

This clonotype was seen a few times. CDR3 region: CAIGGRGSNQPQHF. The CDR3 DNA reads as TGTGCCATCGGGGGCAGGGGTAGCAATCAGCCCCAGCATTTT. This sequence joins TRBV10-3 and TRBJ1-5; D is possibly TRBD1 (6 bases). There are 14 residues in the CDR3. CDR1 and CDR2 (germline): ENHRY, SYGVKD. Between the trimmed V and J ends, which lost 8 bases and 0 bases, there was a span of 11 bases.

This clonotype was counted ten times or more. This chain connects TRBV7-6 to TRBJ1-5; D gene ambiguous. The germline V gene has CDR1 SGHVS and CDR2 FNYEAQ. The CDR3 is 13 amino acids. Between the trimmed V and J ends, which lost 5 bases and 6 bases, there was a span of 11 bases. DNA of the CDR3: TGTGCCAGCAGCCTTTCGGATTTTCAGCCCCAGCATTTT. As protein: CASSLSDFQPQHF.

The rearrangement joins TRBV7-9 to TRBJ2-3, with D possibly matching TRBD1 (5 bases). This CDR3 has 17 amino acids. With 3 bases removed from V and 0 bases from J, the gap between germline ends came to 16 bases. Germline V gives CDR1 SEHNR, CDR2 FQNEAQ (reference sequence). This CDR3 is CASSFLQDETSTDTQYF. In DNA form, the CDR3 reads TGTGCCAGCAGCTTTTTACAGGACGAAACTAGCACAGATACGCAGTATTTT.

The chain combines TRBV11-2 with TRBJ2-7; TRBD1 matches at 8 bases. This CDR3 has 17 residues. V shed 5 bases and J 2 bases; nucleotides not matched to a gene: 14. CDR1 and CDR2 from the germline V gene are SGHAT and FQNNGV. The CDR3: CASSRSPDRDLPYEQYF. As DNA, the CDR3 is TGTGCCAGCAGCCGAAGCCCGGACAGGGACTTACCCTACGAGCAGTACTTC. Filled out from reference TRBV11-2 and TRBJ2-7, the complete variable domain reads EAGVAQSPRYKIIEKRQSVAFWCNPISGHATLYWYQQILGQGPKLLIQFQNNGVVDDSQLPKDRFSAERLKGVDSTLKIQPAKLEDSAVYLCASSRSPDRDLPYEQYFGPGTRLTVT.

This clonotype has ten or more counts. The V gene is TRBV25-1, the J gene TRBJ1-4; the D is unclear. The CDR3 loop spans 11 amino acids. Trimming pared 6 bases from V and 8 bases from J, leaving 7 bases between. The germline V gene encodes CDR1 MGHDK and CDR2 SYGVNS. DNA for the CDR3: TGTGCCAGCAGCCCCGGGGAAAAACTGTTTTTT. As protein: CASSPGEKLFF.

This clonotype was detected a few times. The V gene is TRBV4-3, the J gene TRBJ1-1, with D possibly being TRBD1 (5 bases). This CDR3 is built from 15 residues. Trimming took off 1 base at V and 3 bases at J, with 12 bases between the two ends. Germline V gene data show CDR1 as LGHNA and CDR2 as YSLEER. CDR3 sequence: CASSQGGNRDTEAFF. Here the CDR3 DNA reads TGCGCCAGCAGCCAAGGGGGGAATAGAGACACTGAAGCTTTCTTT.

Only a few counts were recorded for this clonotype. This chain connects TRBV20-1 to TRBJ1-1; 7 nucleotides align to TRBD1. V was pared by 6 bases and J by 0 bases, with 7 bases of the junction left unmatched. The length of the CDR3 is 14 residues. The germline gives CDR1 DFQATT, CDR2 SNEGSKA (reference sequence). The CDR3 DNA sequence: TGCAGTGCCCGGACAGGCCACATGAACACTGAAGCTTTCTTT. It yields the protein CSARTGHMNTEAFF.

This clonotype showed up just a few times. V and J are TRBV24-1 and TRBJ1-5, with 7 nucleotides matching TRBD1. The CDR3 loop spans 15 amino acids. Germline V gene data show CDR1 as KGHDR and CDR2 as SFDVKD. Trimming cost V 3 bases and J 3 bases; bases outside gene matches: 4. The CDR3 sequence is CATSDAGTVNQPQHF. CDR3 in DNA: TGTGCCACCAGTGATGCAGGGACAGTCAATCAGCCCCAGCATTTT.

This chain uses TRBV28 with TRBJ2-2, with 7 bases lining up with TRBD2. CDR1 and CDR2 from the germline V gene are MDHEN and SYDVKM. J gave up 4 bases and V 7 bases, and 9 bases lay outside the gene matches. This CDR3 region has 15 residues. The CDR3 here is CASTPWGGGTGELFF. Written as DNA, the CDR3 is TGTGCCAGCACCCCTTGGGGGGGGGGCACCGGGGAGCTGTTTTTT.

On this clonotype itself: The conserved phenylalanine or tryptophan is not found at the CDR3 terminus, so this likely reflects a read error. The CDR3 protein is CASSRSGTGDPYEQYY. The CDR3 DNA is TGCGCCAGCAGCCGGTCCGGGACAGGGGATCCCTACGAGCAGTACTAC. The rearrangement joins TRBV4-1 to TRBJ2-7; 10 positions match TRBD1. V lost 4 bases to trimming and J lost 2 bases; unmatched junction nucleotides: 8. This CDR3 contains 16 residues. Germline V gene lookup returns CDR1 MGHRA and CDR2 YSYEKL.

In this sample, this clonotype turned up many times. CDR3 residues: CSAEVSTDTQYF. In nucleotides, the CDR3 is TGCAGTGCGGAAGTAAGCACAGATACGCAGTATTTT. V and J are TRBV20-1 and TRBJ2-3; unclear D gene. This CDR3 has 12 residues. The V end lost 6 bases, the J end lost 0 bases, and 7 bases lay between the germline ends. CDR1 is DFQATT, CDR2 SNEGSKA, per germline (reference sequence).

This clonotype came up many times. The genes are TRBV2 and TRBJ1-2; D is unresolved. Germline V gene sequence: CDR1 SNHLY, CDR2 FYNNEI. V lost 5 bases to trimming and J lost 2 bases, with 15 bases between them. The CDR3 sequence is 15 residues long. CDR3 residues: CASSSDGGSNYGYTF. The CDR3 nucleotides are TGTGCCAGCAGTTCTGACGGAGGGAGCAACTATGGCTACACCTTC.

The chain employs TRBV3-1 and TRBJ2-7; maybe TRBD2 (5 bases). CDR1 is LGHDT, CDR2 YNNKEL, per germline (reference sequence). With 0 bases removed from V and 2 bases from J, the gap between germline ends came to 17 bases. The CDR3 totals 17 residues. Written as DNA, the CDR3 is TGTGCCAGCAGCCAAGAGGGGTTCGTTTCGCGGGCCTACGAGCAGTACTTC. Translating gives CASSQEGFVSRAYEQYF.